A selection of T cell receptor beta chains follows, all from one sample in a study of blood T cell repertoires in COVID-19. Data came from immunoSEQ multiplex PCR; TCRdb stores just in-frame clones and leaves some out. The sample holds 200,000 or so clones, around 84% seen once. The sample taken for sequencing was peripheral blood. The source is a woman aged 55-69 years who had recovered from COVID-19. Each CDR3 is given with its conserved first and last residue. D genes are given only for firm matches. Expanded clones are given a class, and other clones once, few, many or no size at all.

cdr3_nt: TGTGCCAGCAGCTTGGACTATGGTGAGCAGTTCTTC
cdr3_aa: CASSLDYGEQFF
clone_size: NA
d_call: NA
v_call: TRBV7-9
j_call: TRBJ2-1

cdr3_nt: TGTGCCAGCACCTACCCTGGACAGGGGGCGAACTATGGCTACACCTTC
cdr3_aa: CASTYPGQGANYGYTF
clone_size: NA
d_call: TRBD1
v_call: TRBV6-7
j_call: TRBJ1-2

cdr3_nt: TGTGCCAGCAGTCGCACGCTCGAGCGGACTAACACCGGGGAGCTGTTTTTT
cdr3_aa: CASSRTLERTNTGELFF
clone_size: NA
d_call: NA
v_call: TRBV6-2/TRBV6-3
j_call: TRBJ2-2

cdr3_nt: TGTGCCATCAGTGAGGGGGCGGGGGGGCCTGTGCAGACCCAGTACTTC
cdr3_aa: CAISEGAGGPVQTQYF
clone_size: once
d_call: TRBD2
v_call: TRBV10-3
j_call: TRBJ2-5

cdr3_nt: TGTGCCAGCAGAACGGGACTAGACTGCTACAATGAGCAGTTCTTC
cdr3_aa: CASRTGLDCYNEQFF
clone_size: NA
d_call: TRBD2
v_call: TRBV6-5
j_call: TRBJ2-1

cdr3_nt: TGTGCCAGCAGCACCGGACAGGGGGCGGATCAGCCCCAGCATTTT
cdr3_aa: CASSTGQGADQPQHF
clone_size: NA
d_call: TRBD1
v_call: TRBV6-5
j_call: TRBJ1-5

cdr3_nt: TGTGCCTGGAGTGGTCAGAGCAATCAGCCCCAGCATTTT
cdr3_aa: CAWSGQSNQPQHF
clone_size: few
d_call: NA
v_call: TRBV30
j_call: TRBJ1-5

cdr3_nt: TGTGCCAGCAGCTCAGGGACTAGCTTTGAGCAGTTCTTC
cdr3_aa: CASSSGTSFEQFF
clone_size: once
d_call: TRBD2
v_call: TRBV11-1
j_call: TRBJ2-1

cdr3_nt: TGTGCCAGCAGTCAACAGCCCACCGGGGAGCTGTTTTTT
cdr3_aa: CASSQQPTGELFF
clone_size: NA
d_call: NA
v_call: TRBV2
j_call: TRBJ2-2

cdr3_nt: TGTGCCAGCAGCCAAGGCCCGCGGGGGGGATGGGACAATGAGCAGTTCTTC
cdr3_aa: CASSQGPRGGWDNEQFF
clone_size: NA
d_call: TRBD2
v_call: TRBV14
j_call: TRBJ2-1

cdr3_nt: TGTGCCAGCAGCTTGGGGACAGGGGACCAGCCCCAGCATTTT
cdr3_aa: CASSLGTGDQPQHF
clone_size: NA
d_call: TRBD1
v_call: TRBV5-6
j_call: TRBJ1-5

cdr3_nt: TGCGCCAGCAGCCAATCCCGCGGTCGGATAAACTCTGGAAACACCATATATTTT
cdr3_aa: CASSQSRGRINSGNTIYF
clone_size: NA
d_call: NA
v_call: TRBV4-1
j_call: TRBJ1-3